This is a list of T cell receptor beta chains from one sample in a study of T cells in Graves' hyperthyroidism and ophthalmopathy. TCRdb fed the multiplex PCR reads into MiXCR, producing one record per CDR3 protein. The table lists around 560,000 distinct CDR3 sequences, approximately 15% of them singletons, with about 18% in the top ten. Sequencing was done on a sample of blood. Source of these receptors: a woman under 30 with Graves' hyperthyroidism. CDR3s include the opening cysteine and the closing phenylalanine or tryptophan. The D gene is left open where the match is weak.

D,V,CDR3
TRBD2,TRBV7-2,CAGGGSGGLNTGELFF
TRBD1,TRBV11-2,CASNNRGQGSYEQYF
TRBD1,TRBV7-2,CASSPRQGGDQPQHF
-,TRBV6-1,CASSESPPDTQYF
TRBD1,TRBV18,CASSLGQVDSPLHF
TRBD2,TRBV19,CASSKREGLYNEQFF
-,TRBV27,CASSTYREEGYNEQFF
-,TRBV2,CASRAGNTGAFF
-,TRBV4-3,CASSQGKGRGGYTF
TRBD1,TRBV29-1,CSAAGTGTDTQYF
TRBD2,TRBV10-3,CAISDGSGRIGIYEQYF
-,TRBV28,CASSRMGKRLQETQYF
TRBD2,TRBV7-2,CASSLGLAGRHWGETQYF
TRBD2,TRBV7-2,CASSFPPGGNYEQYF
TRBD2,TRBV5-1,CASSPGASGRALFGTDTQYF
-,TRBV4-3,CASSQDREFYGYTF
-,TRBV14,CASSQEVVGWTDTQYF
TRBD1,TRBV7-2,CASSLAPGQGVREQYF
-,TRBV4-2,CASSQPAGGGDEKLFF
-,TRBV6-2/TRBV6-3,CASSYFRGISKDEQYF
TRBD1,TRBV2,CASSVGTGTNQPQHF
-,TRBV20-1,CSAMVKGFVGTEAFF
-,TRBV30,CASLWAHTGELFF
TRBD2,TRBV19,CASSIEGAGGPNEQFF
TRBD1,TRBV28,CASSSPRPGQQETQYF
-,TRBV12-3/TRBV12-4,CASSLDGSNQPQHF
-,TRBV20-1,CSARDAATNMAGELFF
TRBD1,TRBV18,CASSPLGTGFYEQYF
TRBD1,TRBV7-2,CASSLAGGEGQPQHF
TRBD2,TRBV7-2,CASSLQPSGGYEQYF
TRBD1,TRBV20-1,CSAYRRDRGPGTQYF
-,TRBV15,CATSRDGSGSTEAFF
-,TRBV7-9,CASSLGRVLANTGELFF
TRBD2,TRBV28,CASSSTSGSTDTQYF
TRBD2,TRBV6-1,CASRPGTSGRWTYNEQFF
TRBD2,TRBV5-8,CASSFMGLAGGPYNEQFF
-,TRBV4-1,CASSQLVGVAEQYF
-,TRBV20-1,CSARDSSPQMSSKNIQYF
TRBD2,TRBV25-1,CASSESASGRNEQYF
TRBD2,TRBV20-1,CSARSSSGRSEEQFF
-,TRBV12-3/TRBV12-4,CASSPGRGTYNEQFF
-,TRBV10-3,CAISTYEQYF
-,TRBV4-1,CASSHQPKGNEQFF
-,TRBV20-1,CSAPPDRSYGYTF
-,TRBV20-1,CSASDGRPLNEQFF
-,TRBV20-1,CSASVDGGGQPQHF
TRBD1,TRBV5-1,CASSLDRGPWEQFF
-,TRBV5-1,CASSSEGGNTEAFF
-,TRBV18,CASSPSGSGNTIYF
-,TRBV20-1,CSARRPTYEQYF
TRBD2,TRBV5-4,CASSLELADQETQYF
-,TRBV20-1,CSARGETQYF